This T cell receptor (beta chain) originates from a study of T cells in localized non-small cell lung cancer. TCRdb's table, derived via immunoSEQ multiplex PCR, lists solely in-frame clones and lacks some. The table lists some 80,000 clones, 84% of them singletons. A single count supports this clone. Its antigen is still unknown. The study, taken as a whole, reports: The greatest T cell clonality was found in uninvolved adjacent lung (higher than in tumor). Higher blood T cell density tracked longer overall survival. Across samples, adjacent lung featured a median around 57 of the top 100 tumor clones.

Germline CDR1 is SGHVS and CDR2 is FNYEAQ. V dropped 1 base and J dropped 6 bases, with 9 bases sitting between them. This CDR3 has 14 amino acids. V gene TRBV7-6 combines with J gene TRBJ2-2, with D perhaps TRBD2 (6 bases). This material consisted of peripheral blood, taken before any cancer treatment. This clonotype was obtained from a man aged 35-69 years with stage I lung adenocarcinoma. The CDR3 DNA reads as TGTGCCAGCAGCTTAGGCGGGGAGCCCGGGGAGCTGTTTTTT. It is translated as CASSLGGEPGELFF.